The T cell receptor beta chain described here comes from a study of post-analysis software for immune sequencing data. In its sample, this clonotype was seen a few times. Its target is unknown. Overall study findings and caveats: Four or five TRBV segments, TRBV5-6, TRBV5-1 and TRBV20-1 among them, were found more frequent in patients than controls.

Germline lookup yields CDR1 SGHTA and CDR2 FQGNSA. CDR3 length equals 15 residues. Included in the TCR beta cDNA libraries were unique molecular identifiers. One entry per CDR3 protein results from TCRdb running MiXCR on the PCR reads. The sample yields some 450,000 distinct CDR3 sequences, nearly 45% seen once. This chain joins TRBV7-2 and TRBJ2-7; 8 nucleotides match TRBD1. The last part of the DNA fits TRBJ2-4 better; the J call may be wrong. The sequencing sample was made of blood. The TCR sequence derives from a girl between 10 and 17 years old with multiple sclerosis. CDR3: CASSLVGTGENIQYF. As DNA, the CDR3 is TGTGCCAGCAGCTTAGTTGGGACAGGCGAAAACATTCAGTACTTC.